This TCR beta chain was observed in a study of cytomegalovirus exposure and HLA in healthy donors. The study, taken as a whole, reports: TCR beta chains numbering under 200 were designated cytomegalovirus-associated. There were some public TCRs occurring in many donors, but most TCR sequences were rare.

Concerning this clone itself: The antigen is unknown.

PCR involved 60 Vbeta and 13 Jbeta primers. Only in-frame clones appear in the TCRdb table, and some are missing; sequencing was by immunoSEQ multiplex PCR. The sample records approximately 70,000 clones, 70% to 80% being singletons. Germline V gives CDR1 SNHLY, CDR2 FYNNEI. V was pared by 8 bases and J by 7 bases, with 6 bases of the junction left unmatched. The CDR3 contains 14 residues. This clonotype originated in a woman between 45 and 65 years old in good health and CMV-seropositive. Sequencing was done on a sample of PBMCs. V and J are TRBV2 and TRBJ2-6; 9 bases fit TRBD1. The CDR3 DNA reads TGTGCCAGCGGGGACAGGGATGGAGCCAACGTCCTGACTTTC. It encodes CASGDRDGANVLTF. Together with reference TRBV2 and TRBJ2-6, the CDR3 gives the full variable domain: EPEVTQTPSHQVTQMGQEVILRCVPISNHLYFYWYRQILGQKVEFLVSFYNNEISEKSEIFDDQFSVERPDGSNFTLKIRSTKLEDSAMYFCASGDRDGANVLTFGAGSRLTVL.